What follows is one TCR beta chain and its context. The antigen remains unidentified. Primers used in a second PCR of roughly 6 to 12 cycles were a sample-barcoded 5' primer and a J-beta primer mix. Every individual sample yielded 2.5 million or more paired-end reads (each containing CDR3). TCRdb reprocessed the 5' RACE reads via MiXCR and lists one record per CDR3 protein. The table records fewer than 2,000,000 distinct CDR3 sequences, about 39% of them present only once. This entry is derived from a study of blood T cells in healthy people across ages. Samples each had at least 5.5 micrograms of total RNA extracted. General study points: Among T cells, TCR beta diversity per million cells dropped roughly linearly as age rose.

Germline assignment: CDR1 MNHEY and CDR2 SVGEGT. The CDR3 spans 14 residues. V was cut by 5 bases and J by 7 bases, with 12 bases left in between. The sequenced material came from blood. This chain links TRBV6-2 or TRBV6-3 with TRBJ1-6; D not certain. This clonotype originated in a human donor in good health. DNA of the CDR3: TGTGCCAGCAGTCAAGTGGCAGCAAATTCACCCCTCCACTTT. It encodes CASSQVAANSPLHF.